The clone carrying this T cell receptor (beta chain) was recorded many times. The data were taken from a study of regulatory T cells in long-lasting Graves disease. Study in general: Freshly diagnosed Graves' patients had used antithyroid drugs for under 3 months.

Combining iRepertoire HTBI primers with Arm-PCR of CDR3 regions, the authors built TCR beta libraries. TCRdb reprocessed the multiplex PCR reads with MiXCR, giving one entry per CDR3 protein. This table holds approximately 470,000 distinct CDR3 sequences, roughly 15% found once. The CDR3 loop spans 18 amino acids. Trimming removed 3 bases at V and 7 bases at J, with 27 bases between. Time point noted: newly diagnosed GD, antithyroid drugs for less than 3 months. Extracted PBMC RNA gave rise to the TCR library. The authors diagnosed Graves' disease using American Thyroid Association guidelines. The data also belong to a second study, concerning T cells in Graves' hyperthyroidism and ophthalmopathy. That source reports: Ophthalmopathy and stable hyperthyroidism were told apart by a 13 V-J model.

The receptor was derived from a man in his forties or fifties with Graves disease. The rearrangement uses TRBV12-3 or TRBV12-4 and TRBJ1-1; the D gene is possibly TRBD1 (6 bases). Source: peripheral blood mononuclear cells (PBMCs), taken at new diagnosis, from a patient treated with antithyroid drugs. The CDR3 DNA reads as TGTGCCAGCAGTTTGTTTGTGTCTTCGGGGACACCAAGGGATGAAGCTTTCTTT. Translation gives CASSLFVSSGTPRDEAFF.